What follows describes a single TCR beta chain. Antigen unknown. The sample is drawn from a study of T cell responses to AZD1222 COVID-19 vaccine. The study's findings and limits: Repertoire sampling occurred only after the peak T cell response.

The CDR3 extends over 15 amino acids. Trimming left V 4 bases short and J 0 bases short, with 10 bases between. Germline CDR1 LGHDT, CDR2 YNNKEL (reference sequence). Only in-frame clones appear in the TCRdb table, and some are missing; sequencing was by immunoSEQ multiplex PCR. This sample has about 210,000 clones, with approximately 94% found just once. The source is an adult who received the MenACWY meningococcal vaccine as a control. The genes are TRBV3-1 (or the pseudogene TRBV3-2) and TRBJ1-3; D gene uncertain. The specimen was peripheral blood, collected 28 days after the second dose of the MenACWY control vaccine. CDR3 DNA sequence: TGTGCCAGCAGCCTCAAGACGGGCTCTGGAAACACCATATATTTT. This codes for CASSLKTGSGNTIYF.